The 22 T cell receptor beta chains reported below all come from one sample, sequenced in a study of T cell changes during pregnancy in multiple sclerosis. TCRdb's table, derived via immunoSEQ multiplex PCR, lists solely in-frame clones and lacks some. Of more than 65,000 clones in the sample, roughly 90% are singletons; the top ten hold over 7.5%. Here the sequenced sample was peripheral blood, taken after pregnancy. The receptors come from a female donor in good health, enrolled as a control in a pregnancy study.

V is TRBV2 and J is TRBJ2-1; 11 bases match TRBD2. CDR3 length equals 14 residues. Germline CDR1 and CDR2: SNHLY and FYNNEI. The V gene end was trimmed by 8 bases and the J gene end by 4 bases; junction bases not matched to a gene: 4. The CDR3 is CASVGTSGYNEQFF. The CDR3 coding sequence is TGTGCCAGCGTAGGGACTAGCGGTTACAATGAGCAGTTCTTC.

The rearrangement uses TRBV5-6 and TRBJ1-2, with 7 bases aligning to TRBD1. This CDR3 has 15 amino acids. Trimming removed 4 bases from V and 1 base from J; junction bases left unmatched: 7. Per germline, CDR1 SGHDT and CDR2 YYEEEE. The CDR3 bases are TGTGCCAGCAGCGCCGGTGACAGGGATAACTATGGCTACACCTTC. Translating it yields CASSAGDRDNYGYTF.

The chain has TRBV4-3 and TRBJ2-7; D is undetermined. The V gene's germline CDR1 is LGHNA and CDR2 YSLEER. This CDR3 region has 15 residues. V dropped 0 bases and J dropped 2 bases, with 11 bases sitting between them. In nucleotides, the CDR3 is TGCGCCAGCAGCCAAGATCTGGCGGCCCCCTACGAGCAGTACTTC. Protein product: CASSQDLAAPYEQYF.

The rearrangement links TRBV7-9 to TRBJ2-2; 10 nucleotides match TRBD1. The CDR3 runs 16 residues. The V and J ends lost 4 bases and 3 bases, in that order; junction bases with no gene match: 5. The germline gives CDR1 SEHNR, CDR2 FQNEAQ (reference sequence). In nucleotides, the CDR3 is TGTGCCAGCAGCTCGCCGGGACAGGGGTACACCGGGGAGCTGTTTTTT. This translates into CASSSPGQGYTGELFF.

DNA of the CDR3: TGTGCCAGCAGCTTAGCCGCGGGGGGGGGCCTTCCCTACGAGCAGTACTTC. Encoded protein: CASSLAAGGGLPYEQYF. This rearrangement joins TRBV11-3 to TRBJ2-7; 9 nucleotides agree with TRBD2. V shed 1 base, J shed 2 bases, and the junction held 9 bases outside the gene matches. The CDR3 runs to 17 residues. From germline, CDR1 is SGHNT and CDR2 YENEEA.

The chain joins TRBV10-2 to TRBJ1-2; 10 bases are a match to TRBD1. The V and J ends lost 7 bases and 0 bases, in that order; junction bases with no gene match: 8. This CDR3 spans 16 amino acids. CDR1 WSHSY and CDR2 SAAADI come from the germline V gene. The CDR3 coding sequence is TGCGCCAGCACCACGACAGGGGGCAATTCTAACTATGGCTACACCTTC. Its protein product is CASTTTGGNSNYGYTF.

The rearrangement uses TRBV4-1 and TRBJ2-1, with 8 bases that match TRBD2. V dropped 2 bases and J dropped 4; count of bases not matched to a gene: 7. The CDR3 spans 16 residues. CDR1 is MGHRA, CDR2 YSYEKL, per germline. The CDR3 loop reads CASSQHTSGSYNEQFF. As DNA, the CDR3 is TGCGCCAGCAGCCAACACACTAGCGGCAGTTACAATGAGCAGTTCTTC.

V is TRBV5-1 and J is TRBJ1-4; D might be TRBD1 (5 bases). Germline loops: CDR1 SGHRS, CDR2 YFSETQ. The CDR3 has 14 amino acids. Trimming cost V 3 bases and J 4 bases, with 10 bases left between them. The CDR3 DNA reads TGCGCCAGCAGCTCGGGGGGATATAATGAAAAACTGTTTTTT. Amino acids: CASSSGGYNEKLFF.

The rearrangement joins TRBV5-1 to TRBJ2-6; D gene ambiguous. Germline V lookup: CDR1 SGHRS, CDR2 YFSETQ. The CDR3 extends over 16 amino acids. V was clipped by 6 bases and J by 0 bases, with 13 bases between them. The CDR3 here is CASNVYSSSGANVLTF. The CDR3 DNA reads TGCGCCAGCAACGTCTACAGCTCCTCTGGGGCCAACGTCCTGACTTTC.

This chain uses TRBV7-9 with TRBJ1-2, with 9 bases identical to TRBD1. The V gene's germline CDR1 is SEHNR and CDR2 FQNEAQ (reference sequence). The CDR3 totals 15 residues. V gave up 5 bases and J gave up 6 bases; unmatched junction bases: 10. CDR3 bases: TGTGCCAGCAGCGGGGACAGGGTGGGTTTGGATGGCTACACCTTC. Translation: CASSGDRVGLDGYTF.

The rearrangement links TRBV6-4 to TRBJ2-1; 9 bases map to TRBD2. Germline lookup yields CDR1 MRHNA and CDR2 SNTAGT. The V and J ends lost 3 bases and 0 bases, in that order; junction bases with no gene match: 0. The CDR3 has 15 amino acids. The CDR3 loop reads CASSERGGSYNEQFF. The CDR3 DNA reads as TGTGCCAGCAGTGAGCGGGGGGGCTCCTACAATGAGCAGTTCTTC.

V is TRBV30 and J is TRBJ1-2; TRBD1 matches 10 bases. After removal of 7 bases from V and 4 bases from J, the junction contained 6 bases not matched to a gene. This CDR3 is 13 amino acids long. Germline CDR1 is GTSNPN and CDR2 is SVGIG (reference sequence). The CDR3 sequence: CASWTGGSYGYTF. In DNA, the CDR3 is TGTGCCTCTTGGACAGGGGGAAGCTATGGCTACACCTTC.

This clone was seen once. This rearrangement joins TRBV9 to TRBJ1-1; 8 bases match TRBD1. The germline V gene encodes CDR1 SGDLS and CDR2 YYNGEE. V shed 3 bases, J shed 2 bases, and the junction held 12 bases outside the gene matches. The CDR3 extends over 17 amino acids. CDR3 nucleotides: TGTGCCAGCAGCGGGGGGGGAAGGACAGGGCGAAACACTGAAGCTTTCTTT. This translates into CASSGGGRTGRNTEAFF.

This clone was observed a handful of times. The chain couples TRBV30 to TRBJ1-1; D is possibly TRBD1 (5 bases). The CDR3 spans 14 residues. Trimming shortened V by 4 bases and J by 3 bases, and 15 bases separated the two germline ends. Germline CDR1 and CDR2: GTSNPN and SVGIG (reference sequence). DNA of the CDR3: TGTGCCTGGACCCCCTTGGGGGGGGACACTGAAGCTTTCTTT. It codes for CAWTPLGGDTEAFF.

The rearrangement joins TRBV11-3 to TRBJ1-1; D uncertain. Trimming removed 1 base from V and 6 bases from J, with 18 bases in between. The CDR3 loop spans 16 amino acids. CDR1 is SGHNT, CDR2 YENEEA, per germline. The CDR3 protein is CASSLASTRPISEAFF. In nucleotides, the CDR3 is TGTGCCAGCAGCTTAGCTAGCACTAGGCCCATCTCTGAAGCTTTCTTT.

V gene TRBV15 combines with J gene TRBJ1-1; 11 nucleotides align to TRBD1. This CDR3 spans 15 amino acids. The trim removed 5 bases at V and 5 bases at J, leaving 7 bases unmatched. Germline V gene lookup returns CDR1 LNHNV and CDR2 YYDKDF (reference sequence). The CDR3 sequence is CATSGPGQGVTEAFF. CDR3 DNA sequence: TGTGCCACCAGCGGACCGGGACAGGGGGTGACTGAAGCTTTCTTT.

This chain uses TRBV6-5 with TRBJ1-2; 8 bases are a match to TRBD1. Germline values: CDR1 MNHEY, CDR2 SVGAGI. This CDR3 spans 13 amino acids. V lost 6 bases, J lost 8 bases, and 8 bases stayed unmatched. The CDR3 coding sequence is TGTGCCAGCAGCTTCCAGGGGGCGCGCGGCTACACCTTC. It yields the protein CASSFQGARGYTF.

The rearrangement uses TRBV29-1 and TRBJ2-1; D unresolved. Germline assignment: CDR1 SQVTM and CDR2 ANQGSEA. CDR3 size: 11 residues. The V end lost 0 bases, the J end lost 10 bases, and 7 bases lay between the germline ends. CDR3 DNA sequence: TGCAGCGTTGAAGATCTGCGGGAGCAGTTCTTC. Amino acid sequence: CSVEDLREQFF.

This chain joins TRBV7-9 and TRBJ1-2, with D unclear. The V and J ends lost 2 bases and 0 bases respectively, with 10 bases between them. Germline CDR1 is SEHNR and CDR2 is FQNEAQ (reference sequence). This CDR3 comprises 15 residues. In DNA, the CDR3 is TGTGCCAGCAGCTTAACCCAGGTAGCTAACTATGGCTACACCTTC. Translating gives CASSLTQVANYGYTF. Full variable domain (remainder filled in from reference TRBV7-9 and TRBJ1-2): DTGVSQNPRHKITKRGQNVTFRCDPISEHNRLYWYRQTLGQGPEFLTYFQNEAQLEKSRLLSDRFSAERPKGSFSTLEIQRTEQGDSAMYLCASSLTQVANYGYTFGSGTRLTVV.

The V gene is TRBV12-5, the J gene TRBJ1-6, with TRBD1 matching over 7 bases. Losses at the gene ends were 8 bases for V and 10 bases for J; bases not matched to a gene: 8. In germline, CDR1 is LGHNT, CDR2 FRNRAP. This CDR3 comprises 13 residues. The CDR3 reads CASTGVGLSPLHF. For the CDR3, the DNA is TGTGCTAGTACAGGGGTCGGGTTGTCACCCCTCCACTTT.

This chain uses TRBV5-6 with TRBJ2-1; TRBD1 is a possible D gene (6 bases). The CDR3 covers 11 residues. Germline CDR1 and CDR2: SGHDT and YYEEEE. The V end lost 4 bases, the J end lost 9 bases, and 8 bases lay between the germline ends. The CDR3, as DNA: TGTGCCAGCAGCCAACAGGGTGAGCAGTTCTTC. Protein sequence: CASSQQGEQFF.

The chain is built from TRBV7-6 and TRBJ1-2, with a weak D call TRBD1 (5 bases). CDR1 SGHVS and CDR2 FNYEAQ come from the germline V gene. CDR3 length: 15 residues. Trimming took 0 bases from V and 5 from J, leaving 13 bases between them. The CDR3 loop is CASSLAGLSGYGYTF. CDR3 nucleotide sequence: TGTGCCAGCAGCTTAGCGGGACTCTCGGGGTATGGCTACACCTTC. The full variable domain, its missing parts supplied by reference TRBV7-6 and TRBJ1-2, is GAGVSQSPRYKVTKRGQDVALRCDPISGHVSLYWYRQALGQGPEFLTYFNYEAQQDKSGLPNDRFSAERPEGSISTLTIQRTEQRDSAMYRCASSLAGLSGYGYTFGSGTRLTVV.